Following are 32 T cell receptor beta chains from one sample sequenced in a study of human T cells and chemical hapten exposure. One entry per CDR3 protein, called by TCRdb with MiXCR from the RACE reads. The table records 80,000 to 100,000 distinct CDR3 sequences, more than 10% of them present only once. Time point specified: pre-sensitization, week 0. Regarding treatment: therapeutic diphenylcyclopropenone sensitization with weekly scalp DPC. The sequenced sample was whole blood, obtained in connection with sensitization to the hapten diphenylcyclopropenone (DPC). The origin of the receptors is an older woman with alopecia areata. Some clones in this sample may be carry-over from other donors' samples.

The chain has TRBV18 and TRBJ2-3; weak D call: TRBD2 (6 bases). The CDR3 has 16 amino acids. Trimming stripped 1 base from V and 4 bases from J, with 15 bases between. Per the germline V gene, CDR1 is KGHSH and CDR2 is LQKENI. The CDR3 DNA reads TGTGCCAGCTCACCACGTATCCAGGGAGGTTCAGATACGCAGTATTTT. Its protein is CASSPRIQGGSDTQYF.

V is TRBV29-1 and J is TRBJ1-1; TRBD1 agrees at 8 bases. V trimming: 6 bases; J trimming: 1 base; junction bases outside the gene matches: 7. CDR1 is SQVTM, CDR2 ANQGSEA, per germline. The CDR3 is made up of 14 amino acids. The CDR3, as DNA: TGCAGCGTCGCTTGGACAGGGCCGAACACTGAAGCTTTCTTT. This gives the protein CSVAWTGPNTEAFF. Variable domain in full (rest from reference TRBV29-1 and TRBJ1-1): SAVISQKPSRDICQRGTSLTIQCQVDSQVTMMFWYRQQPGQSLTLIATANQGSEATYESGFVIDKFPISRPNLTFSTLTVSNMSPEDSSIYLCSVAWTGPNTEAFFGQGTRLTVV.

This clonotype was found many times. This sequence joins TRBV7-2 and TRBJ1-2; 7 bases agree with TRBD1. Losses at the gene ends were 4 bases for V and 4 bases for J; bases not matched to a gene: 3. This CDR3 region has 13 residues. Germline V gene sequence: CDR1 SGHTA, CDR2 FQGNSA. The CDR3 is CASSSGTVYGYTF. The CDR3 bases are TGTGCCAGCAGCTCCGGGACAGTCTATGGCTACACCTTC.

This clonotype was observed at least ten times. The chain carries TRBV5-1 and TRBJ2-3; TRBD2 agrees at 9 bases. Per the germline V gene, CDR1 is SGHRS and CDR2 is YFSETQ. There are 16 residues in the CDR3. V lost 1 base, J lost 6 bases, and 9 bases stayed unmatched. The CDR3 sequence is CASSLTTSGSADTQYF. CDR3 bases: TGCGCCAGCAGCTTGACGACTAGCGGAAGTGCCGATACGCAGTATTTT.

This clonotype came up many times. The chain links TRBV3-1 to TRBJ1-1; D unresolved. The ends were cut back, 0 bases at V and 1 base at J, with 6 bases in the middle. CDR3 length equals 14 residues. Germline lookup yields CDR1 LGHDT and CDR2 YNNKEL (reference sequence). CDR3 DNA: TGTGCCAGCAGCCAAGAAGGCCAGAACACTGAAGCTTTCTTT. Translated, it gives CASSQEGQNTEAFF.

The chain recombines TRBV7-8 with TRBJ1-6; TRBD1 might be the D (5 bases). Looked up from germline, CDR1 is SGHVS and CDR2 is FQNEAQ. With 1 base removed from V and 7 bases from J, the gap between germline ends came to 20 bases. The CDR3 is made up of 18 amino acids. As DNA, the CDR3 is TGTGCCAGCAGCTTAGTGGGGGGGAAGCCCCTCAAAAATTCACCCCTCCACTTT. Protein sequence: CASSLVGGKPLKNSPLHF.

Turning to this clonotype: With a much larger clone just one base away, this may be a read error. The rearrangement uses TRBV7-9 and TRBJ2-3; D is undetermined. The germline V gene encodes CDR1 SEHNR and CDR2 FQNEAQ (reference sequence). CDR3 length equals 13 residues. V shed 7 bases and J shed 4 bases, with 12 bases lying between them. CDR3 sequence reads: CASIYGSSDTQYF. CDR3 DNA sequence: TGTGCCAGCATATACGGCTCCTCAGATACGCAGTATTTT.

The CDR3: CASSHGSSYREWTEAFF. CDR3 sequence (DNA): TGTGCCAGCAGCCATGGAAGTTCTTACAGGGAGTGGACTGAAGCTTTCTTT. V is TRBV3-1 and J is TRBJ1-1, with a weak D call TRBD1 (6 bases). V gave up 3 bases and J gave up 5 bases, with 22 bases separating them. CDR3 length: 17 amino acids. Germline values: CDR1 LGHDT, CDR2 YNNKEL (reference sequence). Looking up the rest from reference TRBV3-1 and TRBJ1-1 gives the full variable domain: DTAVSQTPKYLVTQMGNDKSIKCEQNLGHDTMYWYKQDSKKFLKIMFSYNNKELIINETVPNRFSPKSPDKAHLNLHINSLELGDSAVYFCASSHGSSYREWTEAFFGQGTRLTVV.

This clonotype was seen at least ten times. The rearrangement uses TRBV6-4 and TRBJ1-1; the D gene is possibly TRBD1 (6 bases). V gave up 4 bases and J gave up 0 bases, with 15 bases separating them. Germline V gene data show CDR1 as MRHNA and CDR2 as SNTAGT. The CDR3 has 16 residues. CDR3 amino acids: CASSASPDRLNTEAFF. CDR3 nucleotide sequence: TGTGCCAGCAGTGCGAGTCCAGACAGGTTGAACACTGAAGCTTTCTTT.

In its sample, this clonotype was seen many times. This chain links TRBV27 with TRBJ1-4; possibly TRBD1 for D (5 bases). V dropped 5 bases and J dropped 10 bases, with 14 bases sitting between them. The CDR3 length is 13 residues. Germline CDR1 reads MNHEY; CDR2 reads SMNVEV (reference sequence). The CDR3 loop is CASSQSRGGKLFF. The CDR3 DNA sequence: TGTGCCAGCAGTCAATCGAGGGGAGGAAAACTGTTTTTT.

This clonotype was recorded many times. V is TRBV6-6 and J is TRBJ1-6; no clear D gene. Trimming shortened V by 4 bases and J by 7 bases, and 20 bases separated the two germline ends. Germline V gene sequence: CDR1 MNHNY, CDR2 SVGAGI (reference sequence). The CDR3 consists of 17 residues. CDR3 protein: CASSLLTPGPENSPLHF. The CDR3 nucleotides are TGTGCCAGCAGTTTGCTAACCCCCGGACCCGAGAATTCACCCCTCCACTTT.

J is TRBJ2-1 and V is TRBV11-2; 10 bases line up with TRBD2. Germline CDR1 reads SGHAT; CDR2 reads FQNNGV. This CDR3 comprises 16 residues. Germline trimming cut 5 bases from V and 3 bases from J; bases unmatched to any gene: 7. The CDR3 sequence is CASSLGGLADYNEQFF. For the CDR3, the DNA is TGTGCCAGCAGCCTCGGAGGACTAGCGGACTACAATGAGCAGTTCTTC.

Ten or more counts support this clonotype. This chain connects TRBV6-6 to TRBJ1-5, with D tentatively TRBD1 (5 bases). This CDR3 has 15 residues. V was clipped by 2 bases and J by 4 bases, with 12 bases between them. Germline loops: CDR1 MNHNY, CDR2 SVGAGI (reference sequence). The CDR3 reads CASSYGGDGNQPQHF. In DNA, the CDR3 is TGTGCCAGCAGTTACGGAGGGGATGGGAATCAGCCCCAGCATTTT.

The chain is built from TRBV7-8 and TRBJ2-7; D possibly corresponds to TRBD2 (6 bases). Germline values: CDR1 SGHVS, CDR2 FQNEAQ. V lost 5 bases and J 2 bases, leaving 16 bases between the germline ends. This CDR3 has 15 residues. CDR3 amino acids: CASSPLPGRTYEQYF. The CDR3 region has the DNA TGTGCCAGCAGCCCCCTCCCGGGGAGGACCTACGAGCAGTACTTC.

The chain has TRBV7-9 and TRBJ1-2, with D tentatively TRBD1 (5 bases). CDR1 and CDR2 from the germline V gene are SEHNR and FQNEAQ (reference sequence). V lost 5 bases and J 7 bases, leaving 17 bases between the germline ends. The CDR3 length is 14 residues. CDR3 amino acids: CASSPGETAGGYTF. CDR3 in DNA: TGTGCCAGCAGCCCGGGAGAGACAGCGGGTGGCTACACCTTC.

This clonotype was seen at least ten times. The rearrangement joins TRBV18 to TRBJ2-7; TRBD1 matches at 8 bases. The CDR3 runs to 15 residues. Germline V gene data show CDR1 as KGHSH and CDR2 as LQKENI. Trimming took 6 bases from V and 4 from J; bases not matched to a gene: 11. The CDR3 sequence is CASSSRTGTGYEQYF. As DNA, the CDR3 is TGTGCCAGCTCGTCAAGGACCGGGACAGGATACGAGCAGTACTTC.

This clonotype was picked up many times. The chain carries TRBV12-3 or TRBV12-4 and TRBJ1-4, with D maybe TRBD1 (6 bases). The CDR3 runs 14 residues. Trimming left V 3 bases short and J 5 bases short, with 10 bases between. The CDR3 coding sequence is TGTGCCAGCAGTTTTCCAGGGGAGAATGAAAAACTGTTTTTT. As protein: CASSFPGENEKLFF.

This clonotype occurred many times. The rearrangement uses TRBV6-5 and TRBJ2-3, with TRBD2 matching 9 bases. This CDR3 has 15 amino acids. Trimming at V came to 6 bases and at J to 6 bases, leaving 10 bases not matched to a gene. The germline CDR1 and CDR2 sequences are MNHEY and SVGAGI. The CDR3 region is CASRSPAGGSDTQYF. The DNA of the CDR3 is TGTGCCAGCAGGTCCCCAGCGGGGGGTTCGGATACGCAGTATTTT.

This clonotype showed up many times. CDR3 DNA sequence: TGTGCCAGCGGAAGCGGGGAGGAAAACATTCAGTACTTC. Protein sequence: CASGSGEENIQYF. This rearrangement joins TRBV2 to TRBJ2-4; 7 bases are shared with TRBD2. The ends lost 8 bases at V and 5 bases at J; junction bases unmatched: 6. CDR3 length: 13 residues. Germline V gene lookup returns CDR1 SNHLY and CDR2 FYNNEI.

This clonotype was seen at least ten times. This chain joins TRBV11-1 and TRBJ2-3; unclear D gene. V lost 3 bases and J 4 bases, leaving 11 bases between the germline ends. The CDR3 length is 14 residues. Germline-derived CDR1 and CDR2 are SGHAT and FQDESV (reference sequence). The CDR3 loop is CASSFGRWADTQYF. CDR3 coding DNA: TGTGCCAGCAGCTTCGGCAGGTGGGCAGATACGCAGTATTTT.

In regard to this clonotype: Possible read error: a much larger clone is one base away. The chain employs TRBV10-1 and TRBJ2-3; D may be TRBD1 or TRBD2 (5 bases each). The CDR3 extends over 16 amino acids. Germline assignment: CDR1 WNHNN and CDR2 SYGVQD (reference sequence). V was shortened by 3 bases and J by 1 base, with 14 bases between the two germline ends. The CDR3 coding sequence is TGCGCCAGCAGTGACCTCCCAGTGGGGGGCACAGATACGCAGTATTTT. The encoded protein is CASSDLPVGGTDTQYF.

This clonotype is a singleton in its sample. The CDR3 spells CASSLLFAGEETQYF. As DNA, the CDR3 is TGTGCCAGCAGCTTGCTGTTCGCGGGGGAAGAGACCCAGTACTTC. V gene TRBV5-6 combines with J gene TRBJ2-5; 7 positions agree with TRBD2. Trimming at V came to 1 base and at J to 3 bases, leaving 6 bases not matched to a gene. The CDR3 spans 15 residues. CDR1 and CDR2 (germline): SGHDT, YYEEEE.

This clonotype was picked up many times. The CDR3 sequence is CASSQEFYEQYF. In DNA form, the CDR3 reads TGTGCCAGCAGCCAAGAGTTCTACGAGCAGTACTTC. The V and J genes are TRBV3-1 and TRBJ2-7, with D unresolved. Trimming took off 0 bases at V and 3 bases at J, with 3 bases between the two ends. The germline V gene encodes CDR1 LGHDT and CDR2 YNNKEL (reference sequence). CDR3 length equals 12 residues.

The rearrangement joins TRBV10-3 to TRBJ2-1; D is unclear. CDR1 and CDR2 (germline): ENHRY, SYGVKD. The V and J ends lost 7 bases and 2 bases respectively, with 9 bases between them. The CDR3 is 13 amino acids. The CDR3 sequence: CAIKRNTYNEQFF. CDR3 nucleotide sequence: TGTGCCATCAAAAGGAATACCTACAATGAGCAGTTCTTC.

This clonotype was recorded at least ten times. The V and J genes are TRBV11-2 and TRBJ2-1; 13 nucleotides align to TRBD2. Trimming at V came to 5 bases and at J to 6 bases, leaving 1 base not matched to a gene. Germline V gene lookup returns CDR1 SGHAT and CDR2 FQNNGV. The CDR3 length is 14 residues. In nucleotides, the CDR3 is TGTGCCAGCAGCCGGACTAGCGGGGGCAATGAGCAGTTCTTC. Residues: CASSRTSGGNEQFF.

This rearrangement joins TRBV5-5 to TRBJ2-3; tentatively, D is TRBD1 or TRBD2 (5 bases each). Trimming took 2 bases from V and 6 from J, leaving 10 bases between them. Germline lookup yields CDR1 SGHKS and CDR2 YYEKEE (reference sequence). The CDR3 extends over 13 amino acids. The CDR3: CASSFRDGDTQYF. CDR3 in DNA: TGTGCCAGCAGCTTCCGGGACGGGGATACGCAGTATTTT.

CDR3: CASSFSRGFDEQYF. DNA for the CDR3: TGCGCCAGCAGCTTCTCCAGGGGGTTCGACGAGCAGTACTTC. The chain couples TRBV5-1 to TRBJ2-7, with 7 bases lining up with TRBD1. The CDR3 runs to 14 residues. J was trimmed by 5 bases and V by 2 bases; bases with no gene match: 7. Germline CDR1 SGHRS, CDR2 YFSETQ.

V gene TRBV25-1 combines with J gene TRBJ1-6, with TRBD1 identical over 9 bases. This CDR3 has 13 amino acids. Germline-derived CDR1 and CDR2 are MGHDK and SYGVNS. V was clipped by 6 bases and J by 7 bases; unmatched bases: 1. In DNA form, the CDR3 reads TGTGCCAGCAGGACAGGGGGGAATTCACCCCTCCACTTT. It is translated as CASRTGGNSPLHF.

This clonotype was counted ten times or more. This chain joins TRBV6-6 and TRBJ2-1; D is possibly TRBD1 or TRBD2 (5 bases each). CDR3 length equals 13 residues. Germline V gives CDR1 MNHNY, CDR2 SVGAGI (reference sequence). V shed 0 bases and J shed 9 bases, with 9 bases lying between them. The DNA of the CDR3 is TGTGCCAGCAGTTACTCGGGGGTGGTTGAGCAGTTCTTC. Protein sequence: CASSYSGVVEQFF.

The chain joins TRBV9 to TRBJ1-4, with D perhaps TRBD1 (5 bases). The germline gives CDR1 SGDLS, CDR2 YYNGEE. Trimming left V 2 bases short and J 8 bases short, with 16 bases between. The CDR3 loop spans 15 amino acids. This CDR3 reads CASSVSGSSREKLFF. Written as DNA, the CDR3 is TGTGCCAGCAGCGTCTCAGGGAGCTCTCGGGAAAAACTGTTTTTT.

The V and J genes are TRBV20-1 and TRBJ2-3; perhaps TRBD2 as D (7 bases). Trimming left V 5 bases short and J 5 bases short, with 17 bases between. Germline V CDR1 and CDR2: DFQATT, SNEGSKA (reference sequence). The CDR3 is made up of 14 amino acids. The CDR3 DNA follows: TGCAGTGCTCCCGAGGGGGGGGCTATAGATACGCAGTATTTT. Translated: CSAPEGGAIDTQYF.

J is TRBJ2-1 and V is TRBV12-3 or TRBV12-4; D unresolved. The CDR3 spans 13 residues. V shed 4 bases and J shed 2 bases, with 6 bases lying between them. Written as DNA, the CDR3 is TGTGCCAGCAGTTGGAAAGCCTACAATGAGCAGTTCTTC. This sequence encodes CASSWKAYNEQFF.